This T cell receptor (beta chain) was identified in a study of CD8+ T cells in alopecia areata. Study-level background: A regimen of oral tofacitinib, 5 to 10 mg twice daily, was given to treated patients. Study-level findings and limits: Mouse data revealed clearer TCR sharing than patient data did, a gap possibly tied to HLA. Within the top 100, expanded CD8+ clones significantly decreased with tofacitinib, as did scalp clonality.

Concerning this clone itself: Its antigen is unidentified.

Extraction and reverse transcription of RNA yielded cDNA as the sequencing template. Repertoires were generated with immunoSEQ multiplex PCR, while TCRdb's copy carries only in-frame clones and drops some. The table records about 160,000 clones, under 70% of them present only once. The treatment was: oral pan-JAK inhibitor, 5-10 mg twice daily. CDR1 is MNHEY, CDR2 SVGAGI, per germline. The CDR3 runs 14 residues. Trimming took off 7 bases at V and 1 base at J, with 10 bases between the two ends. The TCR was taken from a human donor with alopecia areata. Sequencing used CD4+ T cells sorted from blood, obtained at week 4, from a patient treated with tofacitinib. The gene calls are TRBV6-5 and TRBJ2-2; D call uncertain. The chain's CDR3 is CASNIKRNTGELFF. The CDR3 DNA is TGTGCCAGCAACATTAAACGGAACACCGGGGAGCTGTTTTTT.